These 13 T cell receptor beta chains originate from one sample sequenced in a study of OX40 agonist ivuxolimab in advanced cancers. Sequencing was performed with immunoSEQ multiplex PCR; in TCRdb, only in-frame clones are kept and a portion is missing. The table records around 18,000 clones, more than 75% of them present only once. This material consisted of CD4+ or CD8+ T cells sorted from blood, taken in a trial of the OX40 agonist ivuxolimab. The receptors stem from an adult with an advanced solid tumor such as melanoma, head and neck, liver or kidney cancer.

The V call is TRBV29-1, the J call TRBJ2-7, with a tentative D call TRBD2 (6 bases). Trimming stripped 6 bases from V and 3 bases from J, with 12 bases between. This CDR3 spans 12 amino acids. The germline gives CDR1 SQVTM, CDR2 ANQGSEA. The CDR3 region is CSVAEGIYEQYF. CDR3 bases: TGCAGCGTAGCGGAGGGAATCTACGAGCAGTACTTC.

The DNA for the CDR3 is TGTGCCAGCAGCGTAGCTGGGAACCCACTCTACAATGAGCAGTTCTTC. As protein: CASSVAGNPLYNEQFF. The chain couples TRBV9 to TRBJ2-1; the D is unclear. Germline V lookup: CDR1 SGDLS, CDR2 YYNGEE. CDR3 size: 16 residues. Trimming pared 0 bases from V and 3 bases from J, leaving 13 bases between.

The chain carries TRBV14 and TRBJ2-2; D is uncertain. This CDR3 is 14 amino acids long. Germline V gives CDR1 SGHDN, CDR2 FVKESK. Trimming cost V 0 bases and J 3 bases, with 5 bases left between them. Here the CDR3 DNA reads TGTGCCAGCAGCCAAGAAATTGACACCGGGGAGCTGTTTTTT. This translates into CASSQEIDTGELFF. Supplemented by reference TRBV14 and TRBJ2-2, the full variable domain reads EAGVTQFPSHSVIEKGQTVTLRCDPISGHDNLYWYRRVMGKEIKFLLHFVKESKQDESGMPNNRFLAERTGGTYSTLKVQPAELEDSGVYFCASSQEIDTGELFFGEGSRLTVL.

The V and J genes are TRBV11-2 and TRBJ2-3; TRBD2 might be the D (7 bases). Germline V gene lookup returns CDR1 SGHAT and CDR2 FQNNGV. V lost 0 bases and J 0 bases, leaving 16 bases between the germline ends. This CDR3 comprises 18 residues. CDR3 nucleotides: TGTGCCAGCAGCTTAGATCGGGGGGCGGGCCCAAGCACAGATACGCAGTATTTT. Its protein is CASSLDRGAGPSTDTQYF.

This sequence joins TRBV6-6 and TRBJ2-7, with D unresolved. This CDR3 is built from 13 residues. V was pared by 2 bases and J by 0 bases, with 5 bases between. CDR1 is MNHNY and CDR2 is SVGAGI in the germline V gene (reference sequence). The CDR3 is CASSYSTSYEQYF. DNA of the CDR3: TGTGCCAGCAGTTACAGCACCTCCTACGAGCAGTACTTC.

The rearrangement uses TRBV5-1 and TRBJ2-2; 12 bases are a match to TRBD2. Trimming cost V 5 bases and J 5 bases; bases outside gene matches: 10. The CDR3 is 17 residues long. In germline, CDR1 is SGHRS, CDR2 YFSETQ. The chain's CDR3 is CASSEHLAGGPTGELFF. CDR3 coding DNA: TGCGCCAGCAGTGAACACCTAGCGGGAGGGCCTACCGGGGAGCTGTTTTTT.

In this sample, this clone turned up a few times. The CDR3 sequence is CASSLAGLSDTQYF. In DNA, the CDR3 is TGTGCCAGCTCACTAGCGGGATTATCAGATACGCAGTATTTT. J is TRBJ2-3 and V is TRBV27, with 10 bases identical to TRBD2. CDR1 is MNHEY, CDR2 SMNVEV, per germline (reference sequence). The V gene end was trimmed by 8 bases and the J gene end by 4 bases; junction bases not matched to a gene: 6. CDR3 length: 14 residues.

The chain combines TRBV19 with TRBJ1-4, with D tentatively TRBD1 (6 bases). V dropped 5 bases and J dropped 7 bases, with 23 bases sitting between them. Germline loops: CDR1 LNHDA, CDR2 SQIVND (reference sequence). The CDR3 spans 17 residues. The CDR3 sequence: CASSPVVPQGEIEKLFF. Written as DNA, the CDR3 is TGTGCCAGTAGTCCCGTGGTCCCACAGGGCGAGATTGAAAAACTGTTTTTT.

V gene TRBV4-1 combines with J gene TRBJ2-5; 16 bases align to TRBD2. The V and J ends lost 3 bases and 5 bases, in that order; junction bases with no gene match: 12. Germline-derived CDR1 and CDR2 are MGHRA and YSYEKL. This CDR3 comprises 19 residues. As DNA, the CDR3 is TGCGCCAGCAGCCAGGCTTCCGGGACTAGCGGGAGGGAGGGCGAGACCCAGTACTTC. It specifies CASSQASGTSGREGETQYF.

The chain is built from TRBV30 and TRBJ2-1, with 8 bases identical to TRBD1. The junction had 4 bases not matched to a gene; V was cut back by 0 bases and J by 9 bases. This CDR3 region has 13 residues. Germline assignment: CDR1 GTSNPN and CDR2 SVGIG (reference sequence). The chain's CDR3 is CAWSVLQGAEQFF. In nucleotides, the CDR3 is TGTGCCTGGAGTGTACTTCAGGGGGCTGAGCAGTTCTTC.

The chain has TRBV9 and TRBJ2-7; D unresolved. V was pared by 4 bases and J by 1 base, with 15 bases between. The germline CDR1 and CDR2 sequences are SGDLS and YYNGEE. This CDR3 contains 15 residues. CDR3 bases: TGTGCCAGCAGCCCACCCCAGGCTACATCCTACGAGCAGTACTTC. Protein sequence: CASSPPQATSYEQYF.

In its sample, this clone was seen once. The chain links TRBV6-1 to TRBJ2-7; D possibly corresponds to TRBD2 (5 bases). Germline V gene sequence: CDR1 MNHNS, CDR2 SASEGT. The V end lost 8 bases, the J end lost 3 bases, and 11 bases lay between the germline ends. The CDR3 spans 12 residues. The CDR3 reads CASVEEGYEQYF. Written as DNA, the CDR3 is TGTGCCAGCGTGGAGGAAGGCTACGAGCAGTACTTC.

The CDR3 sequence: CASSGTSSGRVYEQYF. The CDR3, as DNA: TGTGCCAGCAGCGGTACCTCTAGCGGGAGGGTGTACGAGCAGTACTTC. V and J are TRBV7-9 and TRBJ2-5; 12 nucleotides align to TRBD2. The DNA matches TRBJ2-7 better at its end, which makes the J call doubtful. The CDR3 runs to 16 residues. CDR1 is SEHNR, CDR2 FQNEAQ, per germline (reference sequence).